What follows is one T cell receptor (beta chain) and its context. Trimming took 5 bases from V and 0 from J; bases not matched to a gene: 10. The CDR3 has 16 residues. The germline CDR1 and CDR2 sequences are SGHVS and FQNEAQ. The record originates from a study of cytomegalovirus exposure and HLA in healthy donors. Primers included in the PCR were 60 Vbeta and 13 Jbeta primers. The data were produced by immunoSEQ multiplex PCR, yet TCRdb's version contains in-frame clones alone and is incomplete. The sample contains about 140,000 clones, about 74% of which appear only once. This receptor was identified in a woman aged 50 to 60 in good health and CMV-seronegative. The chain is built from TRBV7-8 and TRBJ2-7; 7 bases map to TRBD2. The sample comprised PBMCs. CDR3 loop: CASSPTGGSASYEQYF. The CDR3 DNA sequence: TGTGCCAGCAGCCCTACGGGGGGATCCGCCTCCTACGAGCAGTACTTC.